Listed here is a single TCR beta chain. Its specificity is unknown. The entry originates in a study of blood T cells in healthy people across ages. The study's findings and limits: Strong correlation existed between TCR beta diversity and naive T cell percentage. Conclusively comparing naive with antigen-experienced cells was impossible with unsorted PBMCs.

Trimming shortened V by 6 bases and J by 6 bases, and 20 bases separated the two germline ends. This CDR3 region has 14 residues. CDR1 and CDR2 (germline): SQVTM, ANQGSEA. The use of a sample-barcoded 5' primer and a J-beta primer mix characterized a second PCR of roughly 7 to 11 cycles. TCRdb re-called the 5' RACE reads with MiXCR, one entry per CDR3 protein. Among about 1,600,000 distinct CDR3 sequences listed, 35% to 45% were seen once. Sequences were obtained from blood. The J gene is TRBJ1-2, the V gene TRBV29-1; tentative D call: TRBD1 (6 bases). The source of this sequence is a young woman in good health. CDR3 in DNA: TGCAGCGTGGAGATGAACAGGGTTGGAGATGGCTACACCTTC. Residues: CSVEMNRVGDGYTF.